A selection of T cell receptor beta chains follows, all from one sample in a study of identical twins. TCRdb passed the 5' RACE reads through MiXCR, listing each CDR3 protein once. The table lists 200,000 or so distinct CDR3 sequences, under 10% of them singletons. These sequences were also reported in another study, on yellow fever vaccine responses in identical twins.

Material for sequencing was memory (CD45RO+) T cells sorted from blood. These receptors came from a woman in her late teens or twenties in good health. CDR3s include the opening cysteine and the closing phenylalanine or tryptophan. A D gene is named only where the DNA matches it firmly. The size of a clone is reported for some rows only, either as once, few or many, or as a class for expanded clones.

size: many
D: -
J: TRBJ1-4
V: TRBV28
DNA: TGTGCCAGCAGTCAACCCGGGAAAGTTGAAAAACTGTTTTTT
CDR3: CASSQPGKVEKLFF

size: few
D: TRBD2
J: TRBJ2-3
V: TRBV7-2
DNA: TGTGCCAGCAGCTTATCGATCCCGGGACTAGCGGGAGCCGATACGCAGTATTTT
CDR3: CASSLSIPGLAGADTQYF

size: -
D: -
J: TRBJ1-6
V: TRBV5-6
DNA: TGTGCCAGCAGCTTGGGGGGGAAATTGAGTAATTCACCCCTCCACTTT
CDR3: CASSLGGKLSNSPLHF

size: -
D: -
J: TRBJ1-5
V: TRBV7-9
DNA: TGTGCCAGCAACGGGGGAGGCAATCAGCCCCAGCATTTT
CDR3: CASNGGGNQPQHF

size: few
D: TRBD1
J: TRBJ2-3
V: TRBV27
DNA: TGTGCCAGCAGGAGCCCGGGACAGGGCAAGGATACGCAGTATTTT
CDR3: CASRSPGQGKDTQYF

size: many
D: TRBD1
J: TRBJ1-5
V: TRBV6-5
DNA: TGTGCCAGCAGAACCGGGACAGGGGGTTGGCAGCCCCAGCATTTT
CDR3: CASRTGTGGWQPQHF

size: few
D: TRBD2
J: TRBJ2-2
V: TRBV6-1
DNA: TGTGCCAGCAGCGCAAGGGAGCGGGGACGGGGCGGGGAGCTGTTTTTT
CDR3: CASSARERGRGGELFF

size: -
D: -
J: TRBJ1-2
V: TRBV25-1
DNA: TGTGCCAGCAGTGAAGGTGCCAGGGGACGCGACGGCTACACCTTC
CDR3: CASSEGARGRDGYTF

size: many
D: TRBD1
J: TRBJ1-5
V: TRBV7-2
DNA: TGTGCCAGCAGCCAAAGGGACAGATATCAGCCCCAGCATTTT
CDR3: CASSQRDRYQPQHF

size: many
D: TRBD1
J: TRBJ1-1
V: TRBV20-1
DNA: TGCAGTGCTAGGCCCGGGACAGGGAACACTGAAGCTTTCTTT
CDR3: CSARPGTGNTEAFF

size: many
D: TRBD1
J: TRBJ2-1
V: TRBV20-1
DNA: TGCAGTGCTGGAAAGACAGGGGGAGCATACAATGAGCAGTTCTTC
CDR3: CSAGKTGGAYNEQFF

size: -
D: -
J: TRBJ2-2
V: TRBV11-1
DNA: TGTGCCAGCAGCTTACCTGTACTAGTTAAAAAGCGGTCTACCGGGGAGCTGTTTTTT
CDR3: CASSLPVLVKKRSTGELFF

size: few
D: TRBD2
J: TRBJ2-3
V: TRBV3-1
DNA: TGTGCCTGCAGCCGTCCCGGATTAGCGGGAGGTCTAACCACAGATACGCAGTATTTT
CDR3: CACSRPGLAGGLTTDTQYF

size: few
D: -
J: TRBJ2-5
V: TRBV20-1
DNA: TGCAGTGCTAGGTTCTTGGGGGAGACCCAGTACTTC
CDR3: CSARFLGETQYF

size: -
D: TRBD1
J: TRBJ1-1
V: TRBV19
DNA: TGTGCCAGTAGTTTCCAGGACAGGGCGGGCACTGAAGCTTTCTTT
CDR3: CASSFQDRAGTEAFF

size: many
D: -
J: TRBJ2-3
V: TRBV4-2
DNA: TGTGCCAGCAGCCAAGGAAAAGCGGTCCTTGGGGCAGATACGCAGTATTTT
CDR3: CASSQGKAVLGADTQYF

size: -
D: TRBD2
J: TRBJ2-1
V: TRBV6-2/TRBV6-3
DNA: TGTGCCAGCAGTGAGGTTAGCGGGAGAGTTGAGCAGTTCTTC
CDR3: CASSEVSGRVEQFF

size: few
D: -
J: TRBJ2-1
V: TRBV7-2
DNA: TGTGCCAGCAGCCAGCGCGTTTTGACGGGGTTCGATGAGCAGTTCTTC
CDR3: CASSQRVLTGFDEQFF

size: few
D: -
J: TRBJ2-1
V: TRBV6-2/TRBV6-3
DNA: TGTGCCGCGCATCGATGGGGCAATGAGCAGTTCTTC
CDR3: CAAHRWGNEQFF

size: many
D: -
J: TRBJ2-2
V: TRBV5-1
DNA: TGCGCCAGCAGCTTGGACCCCGGACGCACCGGGGAGCTGTTTTTT
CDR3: CASSLDPGRTGELFF

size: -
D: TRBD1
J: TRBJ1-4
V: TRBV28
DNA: TGTGCCACCGAACAGGGGCGGGATGAAAAACTGTTTTTT
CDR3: CATEQGRDEKLFF

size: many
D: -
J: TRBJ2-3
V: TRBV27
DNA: TGTGCCAGCACCCGGGCAGATACGCAGTATTTT
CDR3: CASTRADTQYF